These 21 T cell receptor beta chains came from one sample sequenced in a study of blood T cell repertoires in COVID-19. The repertoire was sequenced with immunoSEQ multiplex PCR; TCRdb's copy has only in-frame clones and lacks some. Of 110,000 to 150,000 clones listed, approximately 87% are singletons. Sequencing was performed on peripheral blood. These receptors were taken from a woman in her forties with acute or convalescent COVID-19.

This clone was counted a single time. The V and J genes are TRBV10-3 and TRBJ1-1; 8 bases align to TRBD1. The CDR3 sequence is 16 residues long. Germline V gene data show CDR1 as ENHRY and CDR2 as SYGVKD. V dropped 4 bases and J dropped 4; count of bases not matched to a gene: 11. CDR3 sequence reads: CAISGPGTGRGTEAFF. As DNA, the CDR3 is TGTGCCATCAGTGGTCCCGGGACAGGTCGGGGCACTGAAGCTTTCTTT.

The chain recombines TRBV28 with TRBJ1-2; TRBD1 is a possible D gene (5 bases). The CDR3 extends over 12 amino acids. Germline assignment: CDR1 MDHEN and CDR2 SYDVKM. Trimming took 7 bases from V and 4 from J, leaving 10 bases between them. This chain's CDR3 is CASTQGVYGYTF. The CDR3 region has the DNA TGTGCCAGCACGCAGGGCGTCTATGGCTACACCTTC.

The chain recombines TRBV5-4 with TRBJ2-5, with D possibly being TRBD2 (5 bases). V gave up 4 bases and J gave up 4 bases, with 8 bases separating them. The V gene's germline CDR1 is SGHNT and CDR2 YYREEE (reference sequence). CDR3 length equals 12 residues. As DNA, the CDR3 is TGTGCCAGCAGCACGGGAACAGAGACCCAGTACTTC. Protein: CASSTGTETQYF.

CDR3 in DNA: TGTGCCAGCAGCCCCCCCATGGGGCAGCCTCCTGAAGCTTTCTTT. As protein: CASSPPMGQPPEAFF. This chain joins TRBV7-9 and TRBJ1-1; weak D call: TRBD1 (5 bases). Germline V gene lookup returns CDR1 SEHNR and CDR2 FQNEAQ (reference sequence). The CDR3 consists of 15 residues. V was cut by 5 bases and J by 6 bases, with 19 bases left in between.

J is TRBJ2-2 and V is TRBV7-9, with 13 bases aligning to TRBD2. Germline V gene sequence: CDR1 SEHNR, CDR2 FQNEAQ (reference sequence). The CDR3 extends over 17 amino acids. J was trimmed by 6 bases and V by 4 bases; bases with no gene match: 8. The CDR3 nucleotides are TGTGCCAGCAGCTCCGGGACTAGCGGGGAATCCGCCGGGGAGCTGTTTTTT. Protein sequence: CASSSGTSGESAGELFF.

V and J are TRBV7-2 and TRBJ2-7; possible D gene TRBD2, 6 bases. The CDR3 has 15 residues. Trimming left V 5 bases short and J 3 bases short, with 17 bases between. CDR1 and CDR2 from the germline V gene are SGHTA and FQGNSA. The CDR3: CASSPIQGGYYEQYF. As DNA, the CDR3 is TGTGCCAGCAGCCCCATTCAGGGAGGATACTACGAGCAGTACTTC.

The V and J genes are TRBV6-5 and TRBJ1-2; D might be TRBD1 (6 bases). From germline, CDR1 is MNHEY and CDR2 SVGAGI. The CDR3 length is 14 residues. V was trimmed by 4 bases and J by 5 bases, leaving 14 bases between them. The CDR3 reads CASSSQGGKYGYTF. DNA of the CDR3: TGTGCCAGCAGTTCACAGGGTGGGAAGTATGGCTACACCTTC.

The rearrangement links TRBV19 to TRBJ1-6; a weak D match, TRBD1 (6 bases). CDR1 and CDR2 from the germline V gene are LNHDA and SQIVND (reference sequence). CDR3 size: 16 residues. Trimming took off 7 bases at V and 7 bases at J, with 20 bases between the two ends. The CDR3 spells CASTYRGGNGNSPLHF. The CDR3 bases are TGTGCCAGTACCTATCGGGGGGGCAATGGGAATTCACCCCTCCACTTT.

V and J are TRBV28 and TRBJ1-1, with D hard to call. The CDR3 sequence is 11 residues long. Germline lookup yields CDR1 MDHEN and CDR2 SYDVKM. The V end lost 8 bases, the J end lost 1 base, and 5 bases lay between the germline ends. The CDR3 bases are TGTGCCAGCCACGGGAACACTGAAGCTTTCTTT. Translation: CASHGNTEAFF.

This chain links TRBV6-2 or TRBV6-3 with TRBJ2-4, with TRBD2 identical over 12 bases. Unmatched junction bases numbered 10, after V lost 4 bases and J lost 0 bases. This CDR3 spans 19 amino acids. CDR1 is MNHEY, CDR2 SVGEGT, per germline. This CDR3 reads CASSSPRTSGDLAKNIQYF. The CDR3 region has the DNA TGTGCCAGCAGTTCCCCCCGGACTAGCGGGGACCTAGCCAAAAACATTCAGTACTTC.

The chain is built from TRBV19 and TRBJ1-4, with 9 nucleotides matching TRBD1. CDR1 and CDR2 (germline): LNHDA, SQIVND (reference sequence). The V gene end was trimmed by 6 bases and the J gene end by 7 bases; junction bases not matched to a gene: 6. CDR3 length: 14 amino acids. The CDR3 DNA follows: TGTGCCAGTAGCTGGGACAGGGCGAGTGAAAAACTGTTTTTT. As protein: CASSWDRASEKLFF.

The chain has TRBV28 and TRBJ2-7; no clear D gene. V was cut by 7 bases and J by 2 bases, with 6 bases left in between. The germline V gene has CDR1 MDHEN and CDR2 SYDVKM. The CDR3 is 11 residues long. The CDR3 here is CASTTTYEQYF. DNA for the CDR3: TGTGCCAGCACGACAACCTACGAGCAGTACTTC.

This chain connects TRBV13 to TRBJ1-4; D is undetermined. Trimming cost V 5 bases and J 7 bases, with 17 bases left between them. The V gene's germline CDR1 is PRHDT and CDR2 FYEKMQ (reference sequence). The CDR3 has 15 amino acids. The DNA of the CDR3 is TGTGCCAGCAGCCCCGACACCAATCGGGGTGAAAAACTGTTTTTT. It specifies CASSPDTNRGEKLFF.

The V call is TRBV10-3, the J call TRBJ1-1, with TRBD1 matching over 10 bases. The CDR3 runs 14 residues. CDR1 and CDR2 (germline): ENHRY, SYGVKD. The V and J ends lost 5 bases and 3 bases, in that order; junction bases with no gene match: 3. For the CDR3, the DNA is TGTGCCATCAGTTGGACAGGGGGGGACACTGAAGCTTTCTTT. Amino acid sequence: CAISWTGGDTEAFF.

The rearrangement joins TRBV4-3 to TRBJ1-1, with 7 positions matching TRBD1. The CDR3 loop spans 11 amino acids. Germline V gives CDR1 LGHNA, CDR2 YSLEER. The trim removed 2 bases at V and 10 bases at J, leaving 1 base unmatched. The CDR3: CASSQTGVAFF. The CDR3 nucleotides are TGCGCCAGCAGCCAAACAGGGGTAGCTTTCTTT.

The V call is TRBV9, the J call TRBJ2-1; 9 bases map to TRBD2. Germline V gene data show CDR1 as SGDLS and CDR2 as YYNGEE. V was clipped by 0 bases and J by 7 bases; unmatched bases: 8. There are 16 residues in the CDR3. The CDR3 sequence is CASSVGFAGGINEQFF. The CDR3 DNA follows: TGTGCCAGCAGCGTAGGTTTTGCGGGGGGGATAAATGAGCAGTTCTTC.

The genes are TRBV12-3 or TRBV12-4 and TRBJ1-6; a weak D match, TRBD1 (5 bases). Between the trimmed V and J ends, which lost 6 bases and 10 bases, there was a span of 13 bases. The CDR3 extends over 13 amino acids. DNA of the CDR3: TGTGCCAGCAGCGGGACTCAGAGATCACCCCTCCACTTT. Its translation: CASSGTQRSPLHF.

The rearrangement joins TRBV5-4 to TRBJ1-1; 7 positions agree with TRBD1. Germline V CDR1 and CDR2: SGHNT, YYREEE (reference sequence). This CDR3 region has 12 residues. The V segment lost 4 bases and the J segment 5 bases; nucleotides outside the gene matches: 2. The CDR3 DNA reads as TGTGCCAGCAGCCCAGGGGGGACTGAAGCTTTCTTT. Translating gives CASSPGGTEAFF. The whole variable domain, remainder taken from reference TRBV5-4 and TRBJ1-1, is ETGVTQSPTHLIKTRGQQVTLRCSSQSGHNTVSWYQQALGQGPQFIFQYYREEENGRGNFPPRFSGLQFPNYSSELNVNALELDDSALYLCASSPGGTEAFFGQGTRLTVV.

The chain has TRBV3-1 (or the pseudogene TRBV3-2) and TRBJ1-4, with 8 nucleotides matching TRBD1. Germline V gene sequence: CDR1 LGHDT, CDR2 YNNKEL (reference sequence). Unmatched junction bases numbered 9, after V lost 4 bases and J lost 5 bases. The CDR3 runs to 16 residues. The CDR3 reads CASSLGQGGFNEKLFF. Written as DNA, the CDR3 is TGTGCCAGCAGCCTAGGACAGGGAGGGTTCAATGAAAAACTGTTTTTT.

This chain uses TRBV7-2 with TRBJ2-7, with 12 positions matching TRBD2. This CDR3 spans 16 amino acids. Unmatched junction bases numbered 10, after V lost 5 bases and J lost 5 bases. The V gene's germline CDR1 is SGHTA and CDR2 FQGNSA. The CDR3, as DNA: TGTGCCAGCAGCCAGACTAGCGGGAGTACCCACCACGAGCAGTACTTC. Its protein is CASSQTSGSTHHEQYF. Based on the CDR3 plus reference TRBV7-2 and TRBJ2-7, the full variable domain is GAGVSQSPSNKVTEKGKDVELRCDPISGHTALYWYRQSLGQGLEFLIYFQGNSAPDKSGLPSDRFSAERTGGSVSTLTIQRTQQEDSAVYLCASSQTSGSTHHEQYFGPGTRLTVT.

V usage is TRBV10-1 and J usage is TRBJ2-1; tentative D call: TRBD2 (5 bases). Germline lookup yields CDR1 WNHNN and CDR2 SYGVQD (reference sequence). The ends were cut back, 4 bases at V and 0 bases at J, with 19 bases in the middle. The CDR3 totals 18 residues. The CDR3 region has the DNA TGCGCCAGCAGTGTCTACGCGGTTCCCGACTACTCCTACAATGAGCAGTTCTTC. Its protein product is CASSVYAVPDYSYNEQFF.